The present T cell receptor (beta chain) was sequenced within a study of T cells in Graves' hyperthyroidism and ophthalmopathy. Study summary: Peripheral blood specimens were obtained at initial diagnosis, prior to any treatment.

Points from the study as a whole: Blood also showed most of the thyroid clonotypes that were expanded above 0.001. Ophthalmopathy onset followed model prediction by a median about 6.9 months.

CDR1 is DFQATT and CDR2 is SNEGSKA in the germline V gene (reference sequence). The CDR3 covers 13 residues. The ends were cut back, 0 bases at V and 6 bases at J, with 12 bases in the middle. Graves' hyperthyroidism was deemed stable absent ophthalmopathy progression within 18 months. This clonotype came up many times. Antigen specificity is unknown. Researchers amplified the TCR beta CDR3 regions from RNA transcripts. TCR CDR3 regions were first amplified by RT-PCR with HTBI primers. TCRdb re-called the multiplex PCR reads through MiXCR, storing one row per CDR3 protein. The data show about 560,000 distinct CDR3 sequences, over 15% seen once.

The chain has TRBV20-1 and TRBJ2-7; D unclear. The receptor's source is a young woman with Graves' hyperthyroidism. The source material was blood. The CDR3 region is CSARDRVRAEQYF. In DNA form, the CDR3 reads TGCAGTGCTAGAGATCGAGTTCGGGCCGAGCAGTACTTC.